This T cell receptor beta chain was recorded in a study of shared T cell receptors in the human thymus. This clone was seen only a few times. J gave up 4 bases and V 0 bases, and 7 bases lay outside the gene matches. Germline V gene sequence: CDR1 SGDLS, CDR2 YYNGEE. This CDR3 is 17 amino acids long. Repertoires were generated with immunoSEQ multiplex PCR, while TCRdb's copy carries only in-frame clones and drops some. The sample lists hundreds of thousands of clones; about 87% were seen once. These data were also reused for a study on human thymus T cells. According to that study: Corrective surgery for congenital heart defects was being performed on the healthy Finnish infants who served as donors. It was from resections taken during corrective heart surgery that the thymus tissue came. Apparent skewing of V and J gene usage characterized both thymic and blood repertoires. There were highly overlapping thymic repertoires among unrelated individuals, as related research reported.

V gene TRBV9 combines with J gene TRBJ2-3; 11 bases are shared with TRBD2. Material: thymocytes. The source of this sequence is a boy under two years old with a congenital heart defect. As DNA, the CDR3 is TGTGCCAGCAGCGTAGGTCTAGCGGGGGGTTCAGCAGATACGCAGTATTTT. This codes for CASSVGLAGGSADTQYF.